This T cell receptor beta chain was retrieved from a study of patients and donors after allogeneic stem cell transplantation. One entry per CDR3 protein, called by TCRdb with MiXCR from the RT-PCR reads. Counted here are about a million distinct CDR3 sequences, 18% occurring once; the ten biggest clones make up 5% to 6.5%. Germline V lookup: CDR1 LGHNA, CDR2 YNFKEQ. The CDR3 is 17 amino acids. V shed 2 bases, J shed 6 bases, and the junction held 13 bases outside the gene matches. V gene TRBV4-2 combines with J gene TRBJ2-5; 9 bases align to TRBD1. The TCR was taken from a human donor who was either an allogeneic HSCT recipient or a stem cell or donor lymphocyte infusion donor (not recorded which). It is not recorded whose cells these are; they may come from a transplant donor. Sequenced material: blood, either unsorted or a sorted T cell fraction (not recorded which). The CDR3 DNA reads TGTGCCAGCAGCCAAAAGTTTGTCGGGACAGGGTTAAAGACCCAGTACTTC. This codes for CASSQKFVGTGLKTQYF.